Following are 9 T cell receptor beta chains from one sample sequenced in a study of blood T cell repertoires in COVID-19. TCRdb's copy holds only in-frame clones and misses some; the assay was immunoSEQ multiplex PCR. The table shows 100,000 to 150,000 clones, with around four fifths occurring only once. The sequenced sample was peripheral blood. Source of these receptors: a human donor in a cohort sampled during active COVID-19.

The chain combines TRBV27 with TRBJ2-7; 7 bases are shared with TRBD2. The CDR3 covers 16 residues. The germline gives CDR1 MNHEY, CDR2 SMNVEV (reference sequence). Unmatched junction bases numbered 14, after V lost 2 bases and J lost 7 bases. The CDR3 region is CASSLISLGGGIEQYF. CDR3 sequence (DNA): TGTGCCAGCAGTTTAATTTCCCTAGGCGGGGGTATTGAGCAGTACTTC.

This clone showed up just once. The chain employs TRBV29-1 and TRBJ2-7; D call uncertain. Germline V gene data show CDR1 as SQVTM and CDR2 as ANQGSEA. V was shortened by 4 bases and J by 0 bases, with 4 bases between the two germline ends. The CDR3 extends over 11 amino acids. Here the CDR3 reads CSVVISYEQYF. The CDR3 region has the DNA TGCAGCGTTGTTATCTCCTACGAGCAGTACTTC.

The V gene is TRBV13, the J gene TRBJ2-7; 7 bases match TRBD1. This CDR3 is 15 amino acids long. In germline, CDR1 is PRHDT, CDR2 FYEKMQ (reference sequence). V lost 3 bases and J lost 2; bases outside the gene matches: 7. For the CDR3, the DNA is TGTGCCAGCAGCTTTAACAGGGGCGCGGCCTACGAGCAGTACTTC. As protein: CASSFNRGAAYEQYF.

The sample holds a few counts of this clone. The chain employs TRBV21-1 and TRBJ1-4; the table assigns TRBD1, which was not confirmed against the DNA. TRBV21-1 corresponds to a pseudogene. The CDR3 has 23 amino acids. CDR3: CASSKSNQGGPGQRPATNEKLFF. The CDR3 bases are TGTGCCAGCAGCAAATCCAATCAGGGCGGGCCGGGACAAAGGCCGGCAACTAATGAAAAACTGTTTTTT.

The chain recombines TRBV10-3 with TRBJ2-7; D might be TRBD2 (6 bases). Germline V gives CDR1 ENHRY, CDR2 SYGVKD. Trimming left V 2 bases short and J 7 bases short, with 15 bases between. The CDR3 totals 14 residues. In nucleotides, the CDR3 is TGTGCCATCAGTGAGGGACCGGGGGAGAGGGAGCAGTACTTC. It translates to CAISEGPGEREQYF.

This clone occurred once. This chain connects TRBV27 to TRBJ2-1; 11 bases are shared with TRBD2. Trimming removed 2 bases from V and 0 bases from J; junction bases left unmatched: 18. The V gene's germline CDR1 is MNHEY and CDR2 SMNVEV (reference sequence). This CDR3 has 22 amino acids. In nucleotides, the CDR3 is TGTGCCAGCAGTTTACTTCGACAGGGGCCGGGACTAGCGGAGAGCTCCTACAATGAGCAGTTCTTC. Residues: CASSLLRQGPGLAESSYNEQFF.

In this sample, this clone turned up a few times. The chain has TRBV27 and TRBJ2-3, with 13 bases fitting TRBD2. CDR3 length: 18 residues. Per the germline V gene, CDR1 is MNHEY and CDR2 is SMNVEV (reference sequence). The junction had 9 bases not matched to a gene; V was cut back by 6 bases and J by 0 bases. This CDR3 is CASSPFRTSGGSTDTQYF. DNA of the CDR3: TGTGCCAGCAGCCCCTTTCGGACTAGCGGGGGCAGCACAGATACGCAGTATTTT.

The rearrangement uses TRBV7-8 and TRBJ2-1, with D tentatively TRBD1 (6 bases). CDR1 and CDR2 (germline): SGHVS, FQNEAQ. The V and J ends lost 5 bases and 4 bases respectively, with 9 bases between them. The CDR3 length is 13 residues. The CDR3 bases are TGTGCCAGCAGCGGGGACATTTACAATGAGCAGTTCTTC. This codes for CASSGDIYNEQFF. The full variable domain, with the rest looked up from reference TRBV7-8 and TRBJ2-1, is GAGVSQSPRYKVAKRGQDVALRCDPISGHVSLFWYQQALGQGPEFLTYFQNEAQLDKSGLPSDRFFAERPEGSVSTLKIQRTQQEDSAVYLCASSGDIYNEQFFGPGTRLTVL.

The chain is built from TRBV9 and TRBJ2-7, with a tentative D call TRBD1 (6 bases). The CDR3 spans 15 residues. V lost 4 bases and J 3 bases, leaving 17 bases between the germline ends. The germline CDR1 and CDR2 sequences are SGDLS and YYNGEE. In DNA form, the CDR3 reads TGTGCCAGCAGCCCTCCCGGAACAGGGCGCTACGAGCAGTACTTC. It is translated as CASSPPGTGRYEQYF.